This T cell receptor beta chain was recovered during a study of glioma-infiltrating T cells. The iRepertoire nested amplicon-rescue multiplex PCR amplified TCR alpha and beta CDR3s from RNA. Input was roughly 85-400 ng of tissue mRNA or PBMC total RNA. TCRdb re-called the multiplex PCR reads through MiXCR, storing one row per CDR3 protein. The sample comprises roughly 100,000 distinct CDR3 sequences, around 30% of which are singletons, and about 40% rests with the top ten. Germline values: CDR1 MNHNS, CDR2 SASEGT. This CDR3 region has 15 residues. With 3 bases clipped from V and 8 bases from J, the junction kept 10 bases outside the gene matches. Notes on this clonotype: A much larger clone differs by one base, so this may be a read error.

The sequenced sample consisted of glioma tissue, nonneoplastic brain tissue, or PBMCs (not recorded which). V and J are TRBV6-1 and TRBJ1-5, with 7 bases lining up with TRBD1. The source is a human donor with low-grade glioma or glioblastoma, undergoing nonglioma brain surgery, or in good health (not recorded which). The CDR3 spells CASSDPGQINKPQHF. The CDR3 bases are TGTGCCAGCAGTGACCCGGGACAGATAAATAAGCCCCAGCATTTT.